Given below is one TCR beta chain in context. Its antigen is unidentified. Alpha and beta constant-region primers primed reverse transcription of around 500 ng RNA. Separate chain-specific third strand synthesis with multiplexing indices produced the alpha and beta libraries. Via MiXCR, TCRdb re-called the 5' RACE reads, giving one row per CDR3 protein. The data contain about 14,000 distinct CDR3 sequences, around 9% of them singletons. This sample was taken from a study of HIV-infected patients and healthy controls. Points from the study as a whole: Healthy controls shared more CDR3 sequences between individuals than HIV-infected patients did. Compared with controls, mean Gini indices were significantly raised in HIV-infected repertoires, possibly indicating oligoclonality. MAIT alpha-chain CDR3s were frequent in healthy controls, depleted in HIV+.

The repertoire came from unfractionated whole blood and reflected all unsorted peripheral T cells. CDR3 length equals 14 residues. Losses at the gene ends were 3 bases for V and 5 bases for J; bases not matched to a gene: 4. Germline V gene lookup returns CDR1 MNHEY and CDR2 SMNVEV (reference sequence). The rearrangement joins TRBV27 to TRBJ1-5, with 7 bases fitting TRBD1. This sequence originates from an adult in good health. The source material was blood. The CDR3 DNA follows: TGTGCCAGCAGTTTGACAGGGTACCATCAGCCCCAGCATTTT. Translating it yields CASSLTGYHQPQHF.